What follows are 18 T cell receptor beta chains derived from one specimen sequenced in a study of shared clonotypes between healthy human individuals. Here immunoSEQ multiplex PCR was the method, and the copy in TCRdb shows in-frame clones only, minus some. The repertoire holds 980,000 or so clones, roughly 72% seen once, with about 1.5% in the top ten. The sequenced sample was memory CD4+ T cells sorted from blood. Noted subset: CD45RA-negative fraction. These receptors originate from a man aged 18 to 29 in good health.

The chain is built from TRBV7-2 and TRBJ1-2; D gene unclear. This CDR3 comprises 14 residues. Germline V CDR1 and CDR2: SGHTA, FQGNSA. The V and J ends lost 6 bases and 4 bases respectively, with 15 bases between them. The CDR3 protein is CASRQFGDSYGYTF. CDR3 DNA sequence: TGTGCCAGCAGACAGTTCGGCGACTCCTATGGCTACACCTTC.

The chain uses TRBV5-1 and TRBJ2-5, with TRBD1 identical over 11 bases. V dropped 4 bases and J dropped 5; count of bases not matched to a gene: 10. The CDR3 runs to 16 residues. The V gene's germline CDR1 is SGHRS and CDR2 YFSETQ. CDR3 nucleotide sequence: TGCGCCAGCAGCCCCCGACCGGGACAGGGGGGGGAGACCCAGTACTTC. Residues: CASSPRPGQGGETQYF. Looking up the rest from reference TRBV5-1 and TRBJ2-5 gives the full variable domain: KAGVTQTPRYLIKTRGQQVTLSCSPISGHRSVSWYQQTPGQGLQFLFEYFSETQRNKGNFPGRFSGRQFSNSRSEMNVSTLELGDSALYLCASSPRPGQGGETQYFGPGTRLLVL.

The J gene is TRBJ2-3, the V gene TRBV14; D might be TRBD2 (5 bases). CDR3 length: 16 amino acids. Germline V gene sequence: CDR1 SGHDN, CDR2 FVKESK. With 0 bases removed from V and 5 bases from J, the gap between germline ends came to 15 bases. CDR3 in amino acids: CASSQDGDLREDTQYF. CDR3 DNA: TGTGCCAGCAGCCAAGATGGGGATTTGAGGGAAGATACGCAGTATTTT.

CDR3 sequence reads: CASSPEGVSYEQYF. The CDR3 DNA reads TGTGCCAGCAGCCCCGAGGGGGTCTCCTACGAGCAGTACTTC. The chain recombines TRBV13 with TRBJ2-7; TRBD1 is a possible D gene (6 bases). The germline CDR1 and CDR2 sequences are PRHDT and FYEKMQ (reference sequence). Trimming removed 5 bases at V and 0 bases at J, with 11 bases between. There are 14 residues in the CDR3.

The chain recombines TRBV6-1 with TRBJ2-2; TRBD1 matches 7 bases. V dropped 5 bases and J dropped 15; count of bases not matched to a gene: 9. In germline, CDR1 is MNHNS, CDR2 SASEGT. There are 12 residues in the CDR3. CDR3 residues: CASSLPTGPLFF. CDR3 nucleotide sequence: TGTGCCAGCAGTCTACCGACAGGGCCGTTGTTTTTT.

The chain is built from TRBV7-8 and TRBJ2-5; D could derive from TRBD1 or TRBD2 (5 bases each). V lost 5 bases, J lost 1 base, and 17 bases lay in between. CDR3 length: 16 residues. CDR1 and CDR2 from the germline V gene are SGHVS and FQNEAQ. CDR3 protein: CASSPGGSAVQETQYF. Written as DNA, the CDR3 is TGTGCCAGCAGCCCTGGGGGTAGCGCCGTCCAAGAGACCCAGTACTTC.

The rearrangement uses TRBV9 and TRBJ2-1, with D possibly called TRBD1 or TRBD2 (6 bases each). There are 15 residues in the CDR3. CDR1 and CDR2 from the germline V gene are SGDLS and YYNGEE. V was pared by 2 bases and J by 7 bases, with 16 bases between. The CDR3 DNA reads as TGTGCCAGCAGCGTTAACGGGGGCCAGGGTAATGAGCAGTTCTTC. It specifies CASSVNGGQGNEQFF.

This clone was seen just once. The chain recombines TRBV19 with TRBJ1-1; maybe TRBD1 (6 bases). Per germline, CDR1 LNHDA and CDR2 SQIVND (reference sequence). Trimming took off 7 bases at V and 1 base at J, with 16 bases between the two ends. This CDR3 is 15 amino acids long. The CDR3 is CASKDSPGQNTEAFF. Here the CDR3 DNA reads TGTGCCAGTAAGGACTCGCCGGGACAGAACACTGAAGCTTTCTTT.

The chain uses TRBV5-5 and TRBJ1-1, with D unclear. V was trimmed by 0 bases and J by 2 bases, leaving 5 bases between them. Germline values: CDR1 SGHKS, CDR2 YYEKEE (reference sequence). The CDR3 totals 13 residues. CDR3: CASSLDLNTEAFF. The CDR3 nucleotides are TGTGCCAGCAGCTTGGACCTAAACACTGAAGCTTTCTTT.

The J gene is TRBJ2-2, the V gene TRBV6-1; 10 positions agree with TRBD2. The germline V gene has CDR1 MNHNS and CDR2 SASEGT. V trimming: 2 bases; J trimming: 4 bases; junction bases outside the gene matches: 7. The CDR3 runs to 17 residues. The CDR3 coding sequence is TGTGCCAGCAGTGAAATAGCGGGGGGCGGAGTCACCGGGGAGCTGTTTTTT. This sequence encodes CASSEIAGGGVTGELFF.

V is TRBV10-2 and J is TRBJ2-3, with 13 bases that match TRBD2. V trimming: 0 bases; J trimming: 5 bases; junction bases outside the gene matches: 8. In germline, CDR1 is WSHSY, CDR2 SAAADI. This CDR3 comprises 18 residues. The CDR3 spells CASSESELAGGPEDTQYF. The CDR3, as DNA: TGCGCCAGCAGTGAGTCGGAACTAGCGGGGGGGCCCGAAGATACGCAGTATTTT.

The V and J genes are TRBV11-3 and TRBJ1-1; 12 bases are a match to TRBD1. Germline assignment: CDR1 SGHNT and CDR2 YENEEA. The CDR3 is 14 residues long. J lost 8 bases, V lost 0 bases, and 1 base had no gene match. The chain's CDR3 is CASSLDGTGGEAFF. For the CDR3, the DNA is TGTGCCAGCAGCTTAGATGGGACAGGGGGCGAAGCTTTCTTT.

V usage is TRBV10-2 and J usage is TRBJ1-2; TRBD1 might be the D (5 bases). V lost 4 bases, J lost 2 bases, and 11 bases lay in between. This CDR3 is built from 14 residues. Germline CDR1 WSHSY, CDR2 SAAADI. The DNA of the CDR3 is TGCGCCAGCAGTGTTGAGGGGTCGAACTATGGCTACACCTTC. Its protein product is CASSVEGSNYGYTF.

This chain joins TRBV7-2 and TRBJ1-2; 8 bases align to TRBD1. V shed 1 base, J shed 8 bases, and the junction held 9 bases outside the gene matches. The CDR3 is 15 amino acids. Germline V lookup: CDR1 SGHTA, CDR2 FQGNSA. The CDR3 loop is CASSLGGGQGGGYTF. DNA for the CDR3: TGTGCCAGCAGCTTAGGAGGTGGACAGGGCGGCGGCTACACCTTC.

V and J are TRBV19 and TRBJ1-5; weak D call: TRBD1 (5 bases). Germline V gene lookup returns CDR1 LNHDA and CDR2 SQIVND (reference sequence). The CDR3 spans 17 residues. The germline V and J ends were trimmed by 6 bases and 2 bases, with 20 bases remaining between them. The DNA of the CDR3 is TGTGCCAGTAGCTCATCCCTGGGGGATCCGGGCAATCAGCCCCAGCATTTT. Amino acid sequence: CASSSSLGDPGNQPQHF.

The genes are TRBV11-2 and TRBJ1-1; D ambiguous. The CDR3 is 16 amino acids. Germline-derived CDR1 and CDR2 are SGHAT and FQNNGV. V lost 1 base and J 5 bases, leaving 17 bases between the germline ends. CDR3 loop: CASSLGQLDELTEAFF. The CDR3 DNA reads as TGTGCCAGCAGCTTAGGTCAGTTGGACGAACTGACTGAAGCTTTCTTT.

This clone was seen only a few times. A read error may be the cause here, since a much bigger clone is one base away. The same CDR3 also results from other DNA sequences found in this sample. The V and J genes are TRBV7-9 and TRBJ1-1, with D perhaps TRBD1 (5 bases). Trimming removed 4 bases from V and 1 base from J, with 7 bases in between. The CDR3 runs to 13 residues. The V gene's germline CDR1 is SEHNR and CDR2 FQNEAQ (reference sequence). CDR3: CASSSQGNTEAFF. DNA of the CDR3: TGTGCCAGCAGCTCCCAGGGGAACACTGAAGCTTTCTTT.

This clone was seen only a few times. The gene calls are TRBV12-5 and TRBJ1-1, with 9 bases fitting TRBD1. The CDR3 is 14 residues long. The germline V gene encodes CDR1 LGHNT and CDR2 FRNRAP. The junction had 4 bases not matched to a gene; V was cut back by 6 bases and J by 2 bases. CDR3 DNA sequence: TGTGCTAGTGGCCTAACAGGGGGCAACACTGAAGCTTTCTTT. Its translation: CASGLTGGNTEAFF.